Each of the 16 T cell receptor beta chains below was sequenced from the same sample in a study of shared T cell receptors in the human thymus. Measured with immunoSEQ multiplex PCR; TCRdb has only the in-frame clones, and not every one. The table has 650,000 to 950,000 clones, around 85% seen once. These records were also assigned to another study, of human thymus T cells.

The specimen sequenced was thymocytes. These TCRs come from a girl less than two years old with a congenital heart defect.

This rearrangement joins TRBV9 to TRBJ2-1, with D perhaps TRBD2 (5 bases). Trimming removed 3 bases at V and 5 bases at J, with 12 bases between. The CDR3 is 14 amino acids. Germline CDR1 reads SGDLS; CDR2 reads YYNGEE. The chain's CDR3 is CASSGTAKDNEQFF. The CDR3, as DNA: TGTGCCAGCAGCGGGACTGCCAAGGACAATGAGCAGTTCTTC.

This clone was counted only a few times. The sample holds other DNA sequences that translate to the same CDR3. This chain connects TRBV5-4 to TRBJ2-3; D remains unclear. The CDR3 is 12 amino acids. CDR1 is SGHNT, CDR2 YYREEE, per germline (reference sequence). Deletions cut 4 bases from V and 3 bases from J, with 6 bases between. The CDR3: CASSPGTDTQYF. The CDR3 DNA is TGTGCCAGCAGCCCCGGGACAGATACGCAGTATTTT.

The chain uses TRBV7-9 and TRBJ1-6; TRBD1 matches 7 bases. The germline V gene encodes CDR1 SEHNR and CDR2 FQNEAQ (reference sequence). After removal of 5 bases from V and 14 bases from J, the junction contained 18 bases not matched to a gene. The CDR3 runs 16 residues. CDR3 amino acids: CASSRSAIQGKGSLHF. For the CDR3, the DNA is TGTGCCAGCAGCCGATCCGCTATACAGGGGAAGGGGTCCCTCCACTTT.

This clone was seen only a few times. The rearrangement links TRBV28 to TRBJ2-7, with TRBD1 matching 10 bases. The trim removed 6 bases at V and 5 bases at J, leaving 10 bases unmatched. Germline assignment: CDR1 MDHEN and CDR2 SYDVKM. The CDR3 totals 15 residues. The CDR3 protein is CASSPPGTGDDEQYF. The CDR3 DNA follows: TGTGCCAGCAGCCCCCCCGGGACAGGGGACGACGAGCAGTACTTC.

The gene calls are TRBV6-5 and TRBJ1-1; no clear D. CDR3 length: 16 amino acids. The V gene's germline CDR1 is MNHEY and CDR2 SVGAGI. With 0 bases removed from V and 0 bases from J, the gap between germline ends came to 11 bases. Written as DNA, the CDR3 is TGTGCCAGCAGTTACTCGTCGTTCGGTATGAACACTGAAGCTTTCTTT. Translating gives CASSYSSFGMNTEAFF.

The V gene is TRBV20-1, the J gene TRBJ2-4; D gene ambiguous. CDR3 length equals 11 residues. The germline V gene encodes CDR1 DFQATT and CDR2 SNEGSKA (reference sequence). Trimming took off 6 bases at V and 14 bases at J, with 17 bases between the two ends. CDR3 in amino acids: CSACDILGEYF. CDR3 in DNA: TGCAGTGCCTGTGACATCCTGGGCGAGTACTTC.

The chain carries TRBV12-5 and TRBJ2-1; D ambiguous. The V and J ends lost 5 bases and 9 bases respectively, with 14 bases between them. The CDR3 has 13 residues. In germline, CDR1 is LGHNT, CDR2 FRNRAP. The CDR3 is CASGPGDRGEQFF. The CDR3 DNA reads TGTGCTAGTGGTCCCGGAGATCGTGGTGAGCAGTTCTTC.

The chain links TRBV6-1 to TRBJ1-1, with a tentative D call TRBD1 (6 bases). Per the germline V gene, CDR1 is MNHNS and CDR2 is SASEGT. Trimming removed 7 bases from V and 4 bases from J, with 16 bases in between. There are 14 residues in the CDR3. CDR3 in DNA: TGTGCCAGCATGTGCCGGGAAGGGGGCACTGAAGCTTTCTTT. Translated, it gives CASMCREGGTEAFF.

The rearrangement links TRBV11-2 to TRBJ2-5; 8 bases match TRBD1. The CDR3 contains 16 residues. From germline, CDR1 is SGHAT and CDR2 FQNNGV. With V trimmed by 3 bases and J by 1 base, 7 bases remained unmatched. The CDR3 protein is CASSLTGTGIQETQYF. The CDR3, as DNA: TGTGCCAGCAGCTTGACCGGGACAGGCATCCAAGAGACCCAGTACTTC.

Here the CDR3 reads CACGLSSTPNTEAFF. CDR3 bases: TGTGCCTGCGGGTTGTCCTCGACCCCCAACACTGAAGCTTTCTTT. The chain carries TRBV28 and TRBJ1-1; D gene ambiguous. V was cut by 11 bases and J by 2 bases, with 21 bases left in between. The CDR3 extends over 15 amino acids. Germline lookup yields CDR1 MDHEN and CDR2 SYDVKM.

The chain uses TRBV5-1 and TRBJ2-7, with a tentative D call TRBD1 (7 bases). Germline loops: CDR1 SGHRS, CDR2 YFSETQ. Trimming took 3 bases from V and 7 from J, leaving 14 bases between them. The CDR3 has 13 amino acids. CDR3: CASSWRDSREQYF. The CDR3 bases are TGCGCCAGCAGCTGGAGGGACAGCCGAGAGCAGTACTTC.

This rearrangement joins TRBV10-3 to TRBJ2-2, with D maybe TRBD2 (5 bases). Germline V CDR1 and CDR2: ENHRY, SYGVKD. CDR3 length: 18 residues. The V and J ends lost 0 bases and 6 bases respectively, with 20 bases between them. CDR3 DNA: TGTGCCATCAGTGAGTCGAATCGGGGTCCAGCTGCCGCCGGGGAGCTGTTTTTT. It specifies CAISESNRGPAAAGELFF.

This clone has just one count. This chain connects TRBV29-1 to TRBJ1-3; no definite D call. CDR1 SQVTM and CDR2 ANQGSEA come from the germline V gene. With 7 bases removed from V and 0 bases from J, the gap between germline ends came to 10 bases. The length of the CDR3 is 13 residues. The CDR3 sequence is CSAGPDSGNTIYF. The CDR3 DNA is TGCAGCGCTGGGCCCGACTCTGGAAACACCATATATTTT.

The gene calls are TRBV5-4 and TRBJ2-2, with a tentative D call TRBD2 (5 bases). The CDR3 totals 15 residues. Germline-derived CDR1 and CDR2 are SGHNT and YYREEE (reference sequence). With 4 bases removed from V and 0 bases from J, the gap between germline ends came to 10 bases. The CDR3 sequence is CASSGSATNTGELFF. Written as DNA, the CDR3 is TGTGCCAGCAGCGGGAGTGCGACGAACACCGGGGAGCTGTTTTTT.

The rearrangement links TRBV4-1 to TRBJ1-2, with D perhaps TRBD1 (6 bases). V lost 3 bases and J lost 4, with 15 bases in between. Germline CDR1 MGHRA, CDR2 YSYEKL. This CDR3 region has 15 residues. The CDR3 is CASSHNTRGLYGYTF. Here the CDR3 DNA reads TGCGCCAGCAGCCACAATACCAGGGGCCTCTATGGCTACACCTTC.

This chain joins TRBV5-1 and TRBJ1-3, with 9 bases aligning to TRBD1. Germline V lookup: CDR1 SGHRS, CDR2 YFSETQ. This CDR3 spans 18 amino acids. V was clipped by 0 bases and J by 0 bases; unmatched bases: 7. CDR3 DNA sequence: TGCGCCAGCAGCTTGGGGACAGGGGTTCAGCACTCTGGAAACACCATATATTTT. Translation gives CASSLGTGVQHSGNTIYF.